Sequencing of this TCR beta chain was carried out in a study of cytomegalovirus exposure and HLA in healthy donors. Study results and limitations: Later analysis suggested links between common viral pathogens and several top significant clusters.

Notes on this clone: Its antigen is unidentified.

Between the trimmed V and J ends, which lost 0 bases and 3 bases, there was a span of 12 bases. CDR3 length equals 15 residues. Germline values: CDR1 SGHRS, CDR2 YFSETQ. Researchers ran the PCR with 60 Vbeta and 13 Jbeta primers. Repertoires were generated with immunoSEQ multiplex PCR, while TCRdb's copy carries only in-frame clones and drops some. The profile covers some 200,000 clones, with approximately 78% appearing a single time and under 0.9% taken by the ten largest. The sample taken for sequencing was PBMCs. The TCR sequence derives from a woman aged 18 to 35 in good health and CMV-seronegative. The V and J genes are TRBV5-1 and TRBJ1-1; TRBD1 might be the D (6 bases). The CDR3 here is CASSLAAGADTEAFF. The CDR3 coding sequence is TGCGCCAGCAGCTTGGCGGCGGGGGCCGACACTGAAGCTTTCTTT.